This T cell receptor (beta chain) was obtained from a study of T cells expressing NK-cell markers. At the level of the study: Among the eight sequenced donors, seven tested HCMV-seropositive and one tested seronegative.

This CDR3 comprises 11 residues. Germline values: CDR1 MDHEN, CDR2 SYDVKM. 5'RACE template switching with UMIs generated TCR beta cDNA. TCRdb re-called the 5' RACE reads; one entry per CDR3 protein, DNA not given. The clone table shows around 280,000 distinct CDR3 sequences, with the ten largest holding under 0.5%. This chain joins TRBV28 and TRBJ2-1. The specimen sequenced was blood T cells: a sorted CD56 or NKG2C T cell subset, CD4+ or CD8+ T cells, or bulk PBMC T cells (not recorded which). This sequence was found in a man between 18 and 35 years old in good health. Here the CDR3 reads CASSGFDEQFF. The complete variable domain, with remaining parts taken from reference TRBV28 and TRBJ2-1, reads DVKVTQSSRYLVKRTGEKVFLECVQDMDHENMFWYRQDPGLGLRLIYFSYDVKMKEKGDIPEGYSVSREKKERFSLILESASTNQTSMYLCASSGFDEQFFGPGTRLTVL.